This T cell receptor (beta chain) was recorded in a study of cytomegalovirus exposure and HLA in healthy donors. Study-wide points: Reportedly, TCR beta sequences accurately predicted HLA-A and HLA-B alleles in most subjects. In an earlier analysis, in fewer than 700 donors, most V segments appeared productive either ~87% or ~30% of the time. Indistinguishable V segments, including TRBV6-2 and TRBV6-3, were excluded.

As to this clone: What it binds is not known.

Healthy bone marrow donors formed the donor group. The PCR made use of 60 Vbeta and 13 Jbeta primers. The table came from immunoSEQ multiplex PCR; TCRdb's copy has only in-frame clones and leaves some out. The sample holds some 180,000 clones, around 81% seen once. The CDR3 covers 12 residues. Germline V lookup: CDR1 MNHEY, CDR2 SVGAGI. J was trimmed by 7 bases and V by 7 bases; bases with no gene match: 5. J is TRBJ2-3 and V is TRBV6-5, with 7 bases fitting TRBD1. The source material was PBMCs. The receptor was derived from a young man in good health and CMV-seronegative. DNA of the CDR3: TGTGCCAGCACCGGACAGGATTATACGCAGTATTTT. It specifies CASTGQDYTQYF.